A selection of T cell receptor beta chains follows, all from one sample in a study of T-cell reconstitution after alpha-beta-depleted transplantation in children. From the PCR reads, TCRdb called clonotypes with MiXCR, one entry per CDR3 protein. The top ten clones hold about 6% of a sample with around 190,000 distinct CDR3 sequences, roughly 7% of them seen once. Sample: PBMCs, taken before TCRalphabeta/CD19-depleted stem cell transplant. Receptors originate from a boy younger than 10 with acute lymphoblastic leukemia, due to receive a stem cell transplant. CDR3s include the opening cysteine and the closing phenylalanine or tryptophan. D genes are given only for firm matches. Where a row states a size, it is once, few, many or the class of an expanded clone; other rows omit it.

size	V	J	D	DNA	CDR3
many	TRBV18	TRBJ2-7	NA	TGTGCCAGCTCACAACAGGAGATTCGAGAGCAGTACTTC	CASSQQEIREQYF
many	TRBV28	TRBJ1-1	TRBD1	TGTGCCAGCATCCAAGCGGGACAGGCCACGATCTTT	CASIQAGQATIF
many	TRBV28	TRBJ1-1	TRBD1	TGTGCCAGCAGTTTGGCGACAGGGGGAGCTTTCTTT	CASSLATGGAFF
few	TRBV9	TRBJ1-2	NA	TGTGCCAGCACTGGGAAGAGCTACACCTTC	CASTGKSYTF
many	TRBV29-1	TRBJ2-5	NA	TGCAGCGGTGGGGGGGCTGGGAAGACCCAGTACTTC	CSGGGAGKTQYF
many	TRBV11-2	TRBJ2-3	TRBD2	TGTGCCAGCAGCTTAGCTCCTAGCGGGAACACAGATACGCAGTATTTT	CASSLAPSGNTDTQYF
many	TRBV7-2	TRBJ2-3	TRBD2	TGTGCCAGCAGCCCCAGCGGGGGACCAGATACGCAGTATTTT	CASSPSGGPDTQYF
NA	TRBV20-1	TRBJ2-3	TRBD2	TGCAGTGCTAGAGTTGAGCGGGGGGGTGCAGATACGCAGTATTTT	CSARVERGGADTQYF
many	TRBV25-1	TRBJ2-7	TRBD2	TGTGCCAGCAGTGCCCGAGGGACTAGCGGCCCATCCTACGAGCAGTACTTC	CASSARGTSGPSYEQYF
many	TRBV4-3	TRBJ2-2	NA	TGCGCCAGCAGCCCCCGCAGGGATACCGGGGAGCTGTTTTTT	CASSPRRDTGELFF
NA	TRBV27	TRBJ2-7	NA	TGTGCCAGCAGTGCATCATTAGGTCGGTACGAGCAGTACTTC	CASSASLGRYEQYF
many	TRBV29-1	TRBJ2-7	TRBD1	TGCAGCGCTGTTAAATCCGGGACAGGGGGCCACGAGCAGTACTTC	CSAVKSGTGGHEQYF
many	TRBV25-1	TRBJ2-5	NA	TGTGCCAGCAGTGAAAATTTTCAGGAGACCCAGTACTTC	CASSENFQETQYF
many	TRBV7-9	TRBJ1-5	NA	TGTGCCAGCAACAACGGGGGGCAGCCCCAGCATTTT	CASNNGGQPQHF
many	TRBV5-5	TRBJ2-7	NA	TGTGCCAGCAGCCCTATACTAGCAAACTACGAGCAGTACTTC	CASSPILANYEQYF
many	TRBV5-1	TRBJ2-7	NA	TGCGCCAGCAGCGCAGGACAGTATTTAGGTTACGAGCAGTACTTC	CASSAGQYLGYEQYF
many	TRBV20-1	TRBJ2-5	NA	TGCAGTGCTAGAGAGGCTCCGAGCGGAGTCTCAGAGACCCAGTACTTC	CSAREAPSGVSETQYF
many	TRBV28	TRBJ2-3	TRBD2	TGTGCCAGCAGCTACCAGCAGTTCACTAGCGGGCGCCTAGATAGCACAGATACGCAGTATTTT	CASSYQQFTSGRLDSTDTQYF
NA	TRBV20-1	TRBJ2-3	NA	TGCAGTGCTAGTCCTCCGGGGGCGGCAGATACGCAGTATTTT	CSASPPGAADTQYF
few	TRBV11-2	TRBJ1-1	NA	TGTGCCAGCAGCTTTTCGTCGGGCACTGAAGCTTTCTTT	CASSFSSGTEAFF
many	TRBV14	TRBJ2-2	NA	TGTGCCAGCAGCCAAGATTGGTCAGGCGGGGAGCTGTTTTTT	CASSQDWSGGELFF
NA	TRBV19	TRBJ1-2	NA	TGTGCCAGTAGTACGAGACCGGGACACAATAACTATGGCTACACCTTC	CASSTRPGHNNYGYTF
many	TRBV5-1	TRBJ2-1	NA	TGCGCCAGCAGCTTGGAGGCGGCGTCCGGGGACAATGAGCAGTTCTTC	CASSLEAASGDNEQFF
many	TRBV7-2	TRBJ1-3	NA	TGTGCCAGCAGCCCACGGAACACCATATATTTT	CASSPRNTIYF
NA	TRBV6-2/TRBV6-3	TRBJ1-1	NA	TGTGCCAGCAGTTACAGCCCAGGGGTCGCGGGGGGTGTGACTGAAGCTTTCTTT	CASSYSPGVAGGVTEAFF
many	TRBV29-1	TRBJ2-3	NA	TGCAGCGTTGTTGAGCAGGCTTTCACAGATACGCAGTATTTT	CSVVEQAFTDTQYF
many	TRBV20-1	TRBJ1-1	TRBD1	TGCAGTGCTGGAGGGACAGGAGAGACTGAAGCTTTCTTT	CSAGGTGETEAFF
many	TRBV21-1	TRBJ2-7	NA	TGTGCCAGCACCCAGGACAGGGTCCACGAGCAGTACTTC	CASTQDRVHEQYF
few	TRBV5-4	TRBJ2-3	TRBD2	TGTGCCAGCAGCCCCGGGGAGGGGCCCACAGATACGCAGTATTTT	CASSPGEGPTDTQYF
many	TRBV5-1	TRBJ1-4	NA	TGCGCCAGCAGACCTTCCCCGGGCGAAAAACTGTTTTTT	CASRPSPGEKLFF
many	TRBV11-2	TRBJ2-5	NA	TGTGCCAGCAGCACGGGCCTCTCGGAGACCCAGTACTTC	CASSTGLSETQYF
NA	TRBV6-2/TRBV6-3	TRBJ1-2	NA	TGTGCCAGCAGCCTATCCTCCTATGGCTACACCTTC	CASSLSSYGYTF
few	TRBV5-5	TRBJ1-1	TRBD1	TGTGCCAGCAGCTCCGGGCAGGGGGTGTATGGTGAAGCTTTCTTT	CASSSGQGVYGEAFF
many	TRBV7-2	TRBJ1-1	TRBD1	TGTGCCAGCAGGCCGACAGGGACTACGAACACTGAAGCTTTCTTT	CASRPTGTTNTEAFF
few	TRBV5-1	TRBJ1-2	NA	TGCGCCAGCAGCTTGGGTGGGGGGCCCGACTACCTCTCTGCTGGCTACACCTTC	CASSLGGGPDYLSAGYTF
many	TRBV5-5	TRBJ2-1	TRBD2	TGTGCCAGCAGCACCAGCGGGGGGGCCTACAATGAGCAGTTCTTC	CASSTSGGAYNEQFF
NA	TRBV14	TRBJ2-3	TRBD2	TGTGCCAGCAGCCTACGACTAGCGGGGGGGAGGGATACGCAGTATTTT	CASSLRLAGGRDTQYF
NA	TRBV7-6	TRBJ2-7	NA	TGTGCCAGCAGGATGGGCCCACTTTACGAGCAGTACTTC	CASRMGPLYEQYF
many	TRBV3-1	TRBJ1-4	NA	TGTGCCAGCAGCCTTGGACAGACCGATAATGAAAAACTGTTTTTT	CASSLGQTDNEKLFF
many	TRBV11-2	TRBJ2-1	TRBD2	TGTGCCAGCAGCTTAGACAGCTATCGGACTAGCGGTTACAATGAGCAGTTCTTC	CASSLDSYRTSGYNEQFF
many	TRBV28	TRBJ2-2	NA	TGTGCCAGCAGTTCCCCGAAGTTAGGGGCTCGAAGCACCGGGGAGCTGTTTTTT	CASSSPKLGARSTGELFF
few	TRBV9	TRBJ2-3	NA	TGTGCCAGCAGCTTCTCCCAGGGGGGGGTTCCTAGCACAGATACGCAGTATTTT	CASSFSQGGVPSTDTQYF